Only one count was recorded for the clone carrying this TCR beta chain. What it binds is not known. It was version v3.0 of the immunoSEQ assay that was run at survey level. Sequencing had a target that covered 40,000-50,000 T-cell genomes per sample. Here immunoSEQ multiplex PCR was the method, and the copy in TCRdb shows in-frame clones only, minus some. This table holds about 25,000 clones, around four fifths found once. Treated in the United States were all of the participants with HIV. CDR1 and CDR2 from the germline V gene are MDHEN and SYDVKM. The CDR3 contains 17 residues. With V trimmed by 4 bases and J by 3 bases, 14 bases remained unmatched. This sample stems from a study of long-term antiretroviral therapy in people with HIV. Regarding the study as a whole: Blood sampling spanned 2004 to 2017, possibly under older ART regimens.

The source of this sequence is a man younger than 35 with HIV. The chain uses TRBV28 and TRBJ1-2; TRBD1 matches 7 bases. This sample comprised unsorted PBMCs, obtained 3 years after starting antiretroviral therapy. Written as DNA, the CDR3 is TGTGCCAGCAGTTCGGGAACAGGGGTGGTCGCAGACTATGGCTACACCTTC. Amino acid sequence: CASSSGTGVVADYGYTF.